This entry lists 9 T cell receptor beta chains sequenced from one sample in a study of a mutant IDH1 vaccine in newly diagnosed glioma. For these TCRs, the target antigens are not known. The sample's time point: week 11, during vaccination. Doses of 300 ug of mutant IDH1 20-mer peptide were given with topical imiquimod. TCRdb's table, derived via immunoSEQ multiplex PCR, lists solely in-frame clones and lacks some. The table has around 120,000 clones, about 82% seen once; the top ten hold 5% to 6%. The input for sequencing was PBMCs, taken from a glioma patient whose treatment included an IDH1 peptide vaccine. The receptors here all came from a man aged 35 to 55 with glioma.

The chain has TRBV6-1 and TRBJ2-2, with unresolved D. Trimming cost V 6 bases and J 4 bases, with 12 bases left between them. The germline V gene has CDR1 MNHNS and CDR2 SASEGT. This CDR3 contains 14 residues. The CDR3 DNA follows: TGTGCCAGCAGAGGGCCCAGAAGCACCGGGGAGCTGTTTTTT. It is translated as CASRGPRSTGELFF.

The gene calls are TRBV14 and TRBJ2-7; 7 positions agree with TRBD2. Germline lookup yields CDR1 SGHDN and CDR2 FVKESK. CDR3 length: 14 amino acids. V trimming: 2 bases; J trimming: 3 bases; junction bases outside the gene matches: 4. CDR3 DNA sequence: TGTGCCAGCAGCCAATCTAGCGGACACTACGAGCAGTACTTC. Translation gives CASSQSSGHYEQYF.

The V gene is TRBV12-5, the J gene TRBJ1-1; D perhaps matches TRBD1 (5 bases). V gave up 3 bases and J gave up 5 bases, with 13 bases separating them. The CDR3 sequence is 14 residues long. CDR1 is LGHNT and CDR2 is FRNRAP in the germline V gene. The CDR3 DNA follows: TGTGCTAGTGGTTTAGAGTCAGGGCTTACTGAAGCTTTCTTT. Translated, it gives CASGLESGLTEAFF.

This clone was seen once. J is TRBJ1-2 and V is TRBV19, with D possibly TRBD1 on 5 matching bases. In germline, CDR1 is LNHDA, CDR2 SQIVND (reference sequence). This CDR3 has 16 residues. Trimming removed 6 bases at V and 0 bases at J, with 17 bases between. The CDR3 loop reads CASSPTQGSPNYGYTF. The CDR3 DNA reads TGTGCCAGTAGCCCCACCCAGGGCAGTCCTAACTATGGCTACACCTTC.

The V and J genes are TRBV29-1 and TRBJ2-5; D gene uncertain. CDR3 length: 10 amino acids. V lost 3 bases and J 4 bases, leaving 3 bases between the germline ends. CDR1 and CDR2 from the germline V gene are SQVTM and ANQGSEA. The CDR3 loop is CSVEGETQYF. The CDR3 DNA reads TGCAGCGTTGAGGGAGAGACCCAGTACTTC.

The J gene is TRBJ2-7, the V gene TRBV11-3; D not resolved. V lost 5 bases and J 0 bases, leaving 8 bases between the germline ends. CDR3 length: 13 residues. Per the germline V gene, CDR1 is SGHNT and CDR2 is YENEEA. CDR3 DNA sequence: TGTGCCAGCAGCCGATGGATCTCCTACGAGCAGTACTTC. This sequence encodes CASSRWISYEQYF.

V is TRBV14 and J is TRBJ2-7; D is perhaps TRBD2 (5 bases). Germline loops: CDR1 SGHDN, CDR2 FVKESK. The CDR3 extends over 15 amino acids. V lost 4 bases and J 4 bases, leaving 17 bases between the germline ends. The CDR3 loop reads CASSPGTAGGYEQYF. For the CDR3, the DNA is TGTGCCAGCAGCCCCGGTACCGCCGGAGGTTACGAGCAGTACTTC.

This clone was counted a few times. This chain joins TRBV10-1 and TRBJ1-1; D might be TRBD1 (6 bases). V was pared by 3 bases and J by 2 bases, with 10 bases between. Germline lookup yields CDR1 WNHNN and CDR2 SYGVQD (reference sequence). The CDR3 has 14 amino acids. CDR3 DNA: TGCGCCAGCAGTGAAAGGACAGTAAACACTGAAGCTTTCTTT. Amino acid sequence: CASSERTVNTEAFF.

The CDR3 protein is CASSPRTRLAKNIQYF. DNA of the CDR3: TGTGCCAGTAGTCCCAGAACACGGCTAGCCAAAAACATTCAGTACTTC. The gene calls are TRBV19 and TRBJ2-4; D unclear. Germline V CDR1 and CDR2: LNHDA, SQIVND (reference sequence). This CDR3 spans 16 amino acids. Trimming cost V 5 bases and J 0 bases, with 14 bases left between them.